Listed below are T cell receptor beta chains from one sample, sequenced in a study of tumor-infiltrating lymphocytes in primary liver carcinoma. Via MiXCR, TCRdb re-called the multiplex PCR reads, giving one row per CDR3 protein. The sample carries about 110,000 distinct CDR3 sequences, around 80% recorded once. The sample comprised liver tumor tissue from sampling region 3. The receptors come from a man aged 40-49 years with primary liver carcinoma and hepatitis B virus infection. The CDR3 runs from the conserved cysteine through the conserved F or W. D genes are given only for firm matches. Size is omitted from some rows. Given values are once, few, many or a class for expanded clones.

CDR3 DNA | CDR3 protein | clone size | J gene | V gene | D gene
TGTGCCCGGAGTCGACTAGGACGTAGGGCCTACAATGAGCAGTTCTTC | CARSRLGRRAYNEQFF | . | TRBJ2-1 | TRBV30 | .
TGCACCAGCAGCCAAGTAGTGACAGGTGGTGGGGTAACTGAGCAGTTCTTC | CTSSQVVTGGGVTEQFF | . | TRBJ2-1 | TRBV4-1 | .
TGTGTCAGCAGCTTGGAGCCTAGCGGGAGCTCCTACGAGCAGTATTTC | CVSSLEPSGSSYEQYF | . | TRBJ2-7 | TRBV5-4 | TRBD2
TGTGCCAGCAGCTTTCGGGGGGACGATGAGCAGTTCTTC | CASSFRGDDEQFF | . | TRBJ2-1 | TRBV7-9 | TRBD2
TGTGCCAGCGGTTTAGGGGTCAGCGACAATGAGCAGTTCTTC | CASGLGVSDNEQFF | once | TRBJ2-1 | TRBV11-3 | .
TGTGCCATCAATGGGCCCGGGAAGTACGAGCAGTACTTC | CAINGPGKYEQYF | once | TRBJ2-7 | TRBV10-3 | .
TGTGCCAGCGGCTTACTAGTGGGGACATACAATGAGCAGTTCTTC | CASGLLVGTYNEQFF | . | TRBJ2-1 | TRBV6-5 | .
TGTGCCAGCAGGAGGTCAGGGAATAATCAGTCCCAGCATTTT | CASRRSGNNQSQHF | once | TRBJ1-5 | TRBV6-2/TRBV6-3 | .
TGCAGCGAAGCGGGACGGGTGAACACTAAAGCTTTCTTT | CSEAGRVNTKAFF | . | TRBJ1-1 | TRBV29-1 | .
TGTGCCAGCAGCCAAGTGACTATCGGGAGTAATGAGCAGTTCTTC | CASSQVTIGSNEQFF | once | TRBJ2-1 | TRBV4-2 | .
TGCGCCAGCAGCAGGCAGGGAGACGCCGGGGAGCTGTTTTTT | CASSRQGDAGELFF | . | TRBJ2-2 | TRBV11-2 | .
TGTGCCAGCAGTGTAAGGGTTGAGGAGACCCAGTACTTC | CASSVRVEETQYF | . | TRBJ2-5 | TRBV6-1 | .
TGTGCCAGCAGCTTAGGGGGGAGTAACTACGAGCAGTACTTC | CASSLGGSNYEQYF | many | TRBJ2-7 | TRBV13 | .
TGTGCCAGCAGTCATACAGTGTACACTGAAGCTTTCTTT | CASSHTVYTEAFF | . | TRBJ1-1 | TRBV6-1 | .
TGCAGCGTTCTTGGACTAGCGGGGATAAGCACATATAGGCAGTATTTC | CSVLGLAGISTYRQYF | . | TRBJ2-3 | TRBV29-1 | TRBD2
TGTGCCAGGAGCTTATGGGGGGCCGGACCTTATCAGCCCCAGCATTTT | CARSLWGAGPYQPQHF | . | TRBJ1-5 | TRBV11-2 | .
TGCGCTAGCAGCCAAGAGGCGGGGAGCAGATACCACAAGCAGTACTTC | CASSQEAGSRYHKQYF | . | TRBJ2-7 | TRBV4-3 | .
TGTGCTAGCAATTCGGCAGAGCCGGCTTTCTTT | CASNSAEPAFF | . | TRBJ1-1 | TRBV6-2/TRBV6-3 | .
TGTGCCATCAGTACGGGGGGTGGGCGGGAGGTTATTACCCAGTACTTC | CAISTGGGREVITQYF | . | TRBJ2-5 | TRBV6-9 | TRBD2
TGCGCCAGTAGCCAGACTCCCGGGGGATCCTATGGCTACGCCTTC | CASSQTPGGSYGYAF | . | TRBJ1-2 | TRBV4-3 | .
TGTGGCAGCAGTTTGGAAGGGGCTTACGGCTACACCTTC | CGSSLEGAYGYTF | once | TRBJ1-2 | TRBV28 | .
TGTGCCGGTAGCGGGGTGCCGACCACATATACGCAGTATTTT | CAGSGVPTTYTQYF | . | TRBJ2-3 | TRBV6-2/TRBV6-3 | TRBD2
TGTGCCAGCAGGGATTTGGGCGGCGTAACCGGGGAGCTGTTTTTT | CASRDLGGVTGELFF | many | TRBJ2-2 | TRBV6-1 | .
TGCAGCGTAGTTCATGGGTGGGGCATTCAGTACTTC | CSVVHGWGIQYF | . | TRBJ2-4 | TRBV29-1 | .
TGCATCGTGTCGGGACAGGGGGCCGGCAAGTATGGCTACACCTTC | CIVSGQGAGKYGYTF | . | TRBJ1-2 | TRBV29-1 | TRBD1
TGTGCCAGCAGTTCTGGGCGGCGGGGGATCACAGATACGCATTATTTT | CASSSGRRGITDTHYF | . | TRBJ2-3 | TRBV28 | TRBD2
TGTGCCAGCAGCCCCCGGTCAGCCCCAGGGATGGCCCAATACTTC | CASSPRSAPGMAQYF | . | TRBJ2-5 | TRBV11-2 | .
TGTGCCAGCAGCTTGTGGGCAGGGGGTTATTATCAGCCCCAGCATTTT | CASSLWAGGYYQPQHF | once | TRBJ1-5 | TRBV5-6 | TRBD1
TGTGCTAGCAGTTACACCGTGGACACCGGGGAGCTGTTTTTT | CASSYTVDTGELFF | . | TRBJ2-2 | TRBV12-3/TRBV12-4 | .
TGTACCAACAGCTTCCAATGGGTGCATGGGACTAGCGGGAGTCATGAACAGTTCTTC | CTNSFQWVHGTSGSHEQFF | . | TRBJ2-1 | TRBV11-2 | TRBD2
TGTGCCAGCAGCCCTTCAAGCGGGAGTCGAGACCAGTATTTC | CASSPSSGSRDQYF | . | TRBJ2-7 | TRBV12-3/TRBV12-4 | TRBD2
TGTGCCAGCAGTGGAACTTACGACCTCTGGCAGTACTTC | CASSGTYDLWQYF | . | TRBJ2-7 | TRBV6-1 | .
TGTGCCAGCAGAACACTCCGGGATAATAGCAATCAGCCCCAGCATTTT | CASRTLRDNSNQPQHF | many | TRBJ1-5 | TRBV28 | .
TGCGGCGCCATGACATTTGGGACCGGCACTTCCTACGAGCAGTACTTC | CGAMTFGTGTSYEQYF | . | TRBJ2-7 | TRBV29-1 | .
TGTGCCAGTAGTTCCGAGGACGGGACAGGCTATGGTTACACCTTC | CASSSEDGTGYGYTF | . | TRBJ1-2 | TRBV6-6 | TRBD1
TGTACCAGCAGTTACATCCTAGCGGGAGGCCCAGAGTATTTT | CTSSYILAGGPEYF | . | TRBJ2-3 | TRBV6-2/TRBV6-3 | TRBD2
TGCGCCGGCAGCTTAGATCCTCTGGGAACAGATACGCAGTATTTT | CAGSLDPLGTDTQYF | . | TRBJ2-3 | TRBV11-2 | .
TGCAGCGGTGGTCCGGATTGGGGGATGAACACTGAAGCTTTCTTT | CSGGPDWGMNTEAFF | . | TRBJ1-1 | TRBV29-1 | .
TGCAGTGCTCTCCGGGAGAGCACCTACGAGCAGTATTTC | CSALRESTYEQYF | . | TRBJ2-7 | TRBV20-1 | .
TGTGCCAGCAATTCCCCGGCTAGCGGGAGTGTAGGGAAGGGTAAGCAGTTCTTC | CASNSPASGSVGKGKQFF | . | TRBJ2-1 | TRBV6-2/TRBV6-3 | TRBD2
TGTACCGGGGGGGACATAGCCAAAAACATTCAGTACTTC | CTGGDIAKNIQYF | . | TRBJ2-4 | TRBV29-1 | TRBD2
TGTGTCAGCAGCTTTCCCGAGACTAGCGGGACAAAAACCATTCAGTACTTC | CVSSFPETSGTKTIQYF | . | TRBJ2-4 | TRBV11-1 | TRBD2
TGCAACAAGACGAGGACTGTGAACACTGAAGCTTTCTTT | CNKTRTVNTEAFF | . | TRBJ1-1 | TRBV29-1 | .
TGTACTAGCAACGGGATTGGCGGTAATTCACCCCTCCACTTT | CTSNGIGGNSPLHF | . | TRBJ1-6 | TRBV12-3/TRBV12-4 | .
TGTAGTGACTTGACAGGGGATAACTATGGCTACACCTTC | CSDLTGDNYGYTF | . | TRBJ1-2 | TRBV29-1 | TRBD1
TGCAGCGTTGACTTGGGGGGCACTGAAGCTTTCTTT | CSVDLGGTEAFF | many | TRBJ1-1 | TRBV29-1 | .
TGCAGCTTTACCGGCAGGGTAATAGAGACGCAGTACTTC | CSFTGRVIETQYF | . | TRBJ2-5 | TRBV29-1 | .
TGTGCCAGCAGCTTAGTATCAGGGACTTCTCGAGGTGAACAGTTCTTC | CASSLVSGTSRGEQFF | . | TRBJ2-1 | TRBV7-8 | .
TGTGCCAGCACCCAAAATCGGTTGGTAGCGGGAGGGCCCGGGGAGACCCAGTACTTC | CASTQNRLVAGGPGETQYF | . | TRBJ2-5 | TRBV4-2 | TRBD2